Presented here are 2 T cell receptor beta chains from one specimen sequenced in a study of cytomegalovirus exposure and HLA in healthy donors. In the PCR, 60 Vbeta and 13 Jbeta primers were used. Here immunoSEQ multiplex PCR was the method, and the copy in TCRdb shows in-frame clones only, minus some. The repertoire includes roughly 150,000 clones, about three quarters of them detected once, and approximately 2.4% sits in the top ten. The sequencing input was PBMCs. The receptor source for this set is a female donor in good health and CMV-seronegative.

V is TRBV7-9 and J is TRBJ2-7; TRBD2 matches at 9 bases. The germline V gene encodes CDR1 SEHNR and CDR2 FQNEAQ (reference sequence). CDR3 length: 19 amino acids. V lost 5 bases to trimming and J lost 1 base; unmatched junction nucleotides: 18. The chain's CDR3 is CASSPRLAEKPFGSYEQYF. CDR3 nucleotide sequence: TGTGCCAGCAGCCCTCGACTAGCGGAGAAACCATTCGGATCCTACGAGCAGTACTTC. Supplemented by reference TRBV7-9 and TRBJ2-7, the full variable domain reads DTGVSQNPRHKITKRGQNVTFRCDPISEHNRLYWYRQTLGQGPEFLTYFQNEAQLEKSRLLSDRFSAERPKGSFSTLEIQRTEQGDSAMYLCASSPRLAEKPFGSYEQYFGPGTRLTVT.

This chain joins TRBV28 and TRBJ1-1; D unresolved. The germline CDR1 and CDR2 sequences are MDHEN and SYDVKM. CDR3 length equals 14 residues. V dropped 1 base and J dropped 1 base, with 7 bases sitting between them. The DNA for the CDR3 is TGTGCCAGCAGTTTATACAGACAGAACACTGAAGCTTTCTTT. Amino acid sequence: CASSLYRQNTEAFF.